This T cell receptor (beta chain) appears in the sequencing data of a study of neurological immune-mediated disorders. This clonotype was detected only a few times. Each CDR3 protein gets one entry after TCRdb re-called the 5' RACE reads with MiXCR. The data hold some 60,000 distinct CDR3 sequences, with around a tenth observed a single time. Germline V gene lookup returns CDR1 SGHKS and CDR2 YYEKEE (reference sequence). The CDR3 extends over 14 amino acids. V shed 1 base and J shed 5 bases, with 12 bases lying between them. Regarding time point: longitudinal time-point 2. Material for sequencing was PBMCs. The chain combines TRBV5-5 with TRBJ2-5; D is possibly TRBD1 (6 bases). This receptor was obtained from a young man in good health. The CDR3 sequence is CASSLFQGPETQYF. DNA for the CDR3: TGTGCCAGCAGCTTGTTCCAGGGGCCGGAGACCCAGTACTTC.